This is a list of T cell receptor beta chains from one sample in a study of blood T cell repertoires in COVID-19. Profiling relied on immunoSEQ multiplex PCR, and the TCRdb table lists in-frame clones only, not all of them. Of some 120,000 clones in the sample, approximately 84% are singletons; the top ten hold 9.5% to 15%. The sample taken for sequencing was peripheral blood. The receptors here all came from a human donor in a cohort sampled during active COVID-19. The CDR3 runs from the conserved cysteine through the conserved F or W. Fields, in order: D gene, V gene, clone size, J gene, CDR3 protein, CDR3 DNA. A D gene is named only where the DNA matches it firmly. The size of a clone is reported for some rows only, either as once, few or many, or as a class for expanded clones.

>TRBD1|TRBV6-6|.|TRBJ1-4
CASSGRTGNREKLFF
TGTGCCAGCAGTGGCCGGACAGGGAATAGGGAAAAACTGTTTTTT
>.|TRBV5-1|once|TRBJ1-1
CASSQQSKNTEAFF
TGCGCCAGCAGCCAACAGTCCAAGAACACTGAAGCTTTCTTT
>.|TRBV19|.|TRBJ1-2
CASKDNRAPNYGYTF
TGTGCCAGTAAGGACAACAGGGCCCCTAACTATGGCTACACCTTC
>TRBD1|TRBV25-1|.|TRBJ1-1
CASSAVTGYVTEAFF
TGTGCCAGCAGTGCGGTGACAGGGTACGTCACTGAAGCTTTCTTT
>.|TRBV14|once|TRBJ1-2
CASSQAGGFYGYTF
TGTGCCAGCAGCCAAGCGGGGGGGTTCTATGGCTACACCTTC
>.|TRBV2|.|TRBJ1-5
CASRYTGFNQPQHF
TGTGCCAGCAGATACACAGGGTTCAATCAGCCCCAGCATTTT
>TRBD1|TRBV29-1|.|TRBJ2-7
CSVGGKGQSYEQYF
TGCAGCGTTGGGGGGAAGGGACAGTCCTACGAGCAGTACTTC
>.|TRBV7-6|.|TRBJ1-1
CASSPLRGNTEAFF
TGTGCCAGCAGCCCACTACGAGGGAACACTGAAGCTTTCTTT
>.|TRBV4-2|.|TRBJ2-1
CASSQETGAYSNEQFF
TGTGCCAGCAGCCAAGAGACGGGTGCCTATTCCAATGAGCAGTTCTTC
>.|TRBV5-8|.|TRBJ2-6
CASSHQARGKRANVLTF
TGTGCCAGCAGCCACCAAGCCCGGGGTAAAAGGGCCAACGTCCTGACTTTC
>TRBD1|TRBV18|.|TRBJ1-5
CASSLIGQDNSNQPQHF
TGTGCCAGCTCACTAATCGGACAGGATAACAGCAATCAGCCCCAGCATTTT
>.|TRBV6-5|once|TRBJ1-1
CASSEFRGGGEAFF
TGTGCCAGCAGCGAGTTCAGGGGTGGAGGTGAAGCTTTCTTT
>TRBD1|TRBV9|.|TRBJ1-1
CASSVGTGDTEAFF
TGTGCCAGCAGCGTCGGGACAGGGGACACTGAAGCTTTCTTT
>.|TRBV30|.|TRBJ2-5
CAWSVTGGETQYF
TGTGCCTGGAGTGTAACGGGTGGCGAGACCCAGTACTTC
>.|TRBV18|.|TRBJ1-1
CASSPPSLRQTNTEAFF
TGTGCCAGCTCACCACCGAGTCTACGACAGACGAACACTGAAGCTTTCTTT
>TRBD1|TRBV5-8|.|TRBJ1-5
CASSRSQGGNQPQHF
TGTGCCAGCAGCCGATCACAGGGGGGCAATCAGCCCCAGCATTTT
>TRBD2|TRBV19|.|TRBJ2-3
CASTAGGGSSTDTQYF
TGTGCCAGTACCGCGGGGGGCGGTTCTAGCACAGATACGCAGTATTTT
>.|TRBV7-3|.|TRBJ2-2
CASSQQNTGELFF
TGTGCCAGCAGCCAACAGAACACCGGGGAGCTGTTTTTT
>TRBD2|TRBV9|.|TRBJ2-5
CASSVAGGGQYQETQYF
TGTGCCAGCAGCGTAGCCGGCGGGGGGCAATACCAAGAGACCCAGTACTTC
>TRBD1|TRBV3-1/TRBV3-2|.|TRBJ2-7
CASSQRGGTGGEQYF
TGTGCCAGCAGCCAAAGAGGAGGGACAGGGGGCGAGCAGTACTTC
>.|TRBV7-6|once|TRBJ2-5
CASSPQGGIRETQYF
TGTGCCAGCAGCCCGCAGGGTGGTATTCGGGAGACCCAGTACTTC
>.|TRBV4-1|.|TRBJ1-2
CASSHHQPAGKTNYGYTF
TGCGCCAGCAGCCATCATCAACCCGCCGGGAAGACTAACTATGGCTACACCTTC
>TRBD1|TRBV24-1|.|TRBJ2-5
CATSAPGQGTQYF
TGTGCCACCAGTGCCCCGGGACAGGGAACCCAGTACTTC